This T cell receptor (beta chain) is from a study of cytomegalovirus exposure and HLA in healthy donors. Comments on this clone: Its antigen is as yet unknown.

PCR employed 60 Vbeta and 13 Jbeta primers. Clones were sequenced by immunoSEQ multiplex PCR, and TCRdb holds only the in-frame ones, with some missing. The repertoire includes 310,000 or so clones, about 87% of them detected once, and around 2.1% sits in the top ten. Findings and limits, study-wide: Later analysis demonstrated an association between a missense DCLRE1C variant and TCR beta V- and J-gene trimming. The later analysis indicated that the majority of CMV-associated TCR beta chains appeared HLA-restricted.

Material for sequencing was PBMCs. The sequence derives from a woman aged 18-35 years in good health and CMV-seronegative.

The CDR3 DNA is TGTGCCAGTATTAAATCCGGGACAGGGAAAGGGAATGAGCAGTTCTTC. Encoded protein: CASIKSGTGKGNEQFF. The rearrangement links TRBV19 to TRBJ2-1, with 9 bases matching TRBD1. Germline CDR1 is LNHDA and CDR2 is SQIVND (reference sequence). Trimming removed 7 bases from V and 7 bases from J; junction bases left unmatched: 14. The CDR3 has 16 amino acids.